This TCR beta chain is drawn from a study of shared clonotypes between healthy human individuals (TCRdb year 2020). Regarding the study in general: The cohort comprised two women and three men aged 18 to 49 years. For each donor, CD4 naive and CD4 memory were each run on three plates, CD8 naive on two plates, and CD8 memory on one plate. To estimate repertoire size and how much clonotypes are shared between individuals, the study performed deep sequencing of blood TCR repertoires from five healthy adults. Different laboratories and diverse techniques were used to prepare libraries and sequence TCR repertoires, to increase sequencing depth and limit assay-specific biases. Each donor's leukapheresis produced roughly between roughly 0.85 and 10 billion PBMCs. Study-wide findings and limitations: The genetic and exposure-history diversity represented was limited by the small number of donors. Sharing across several donors was observed for about 5% of naive CD4, around 3.5% of naive CD8, roughly 2.3% of memory CD4, and roughly 0.43% of memory CD8 clonotypes. Incomplete sequencing was indicated by rarefaction of sorted-subset datasets, despite the large sequencing depth. Compared with non-shared clonotypes, the clonotypes found in all four sorted-subset donors had higher generation probabilities. Based on pairwise subsampling, the degree of clonotype sharing among donors was expected to be affected by sequencing depth. Only blood was sampled, and tissue TCR repertoires likely differ from those in blood. Naive subsets generally had larger estimated clonotype richness than memory subsets did.

For the CD8 naive samples, CD45RO-negative cells were positively selected for CCR7, yielding a CD45RA+CCR7+ population from which TemRA cells were excluded. The donors were healthy, HIV-negative adults with no recently reported acute infections or vaccinations. All donors were Caucasian adults living in Nashville, Tennessee, USA. After blood collection by leukapheresis, PBMCs were isolated using Ficoll-Histopaque density gradient centrifugation and then cryopreserved in the vapor phase of liquid nitrogen. Analytical flow cytometry was used to check the purity and quantity of each magnetically sorted T cell population. From each sorted fraction, genomic DNA was isolated and quantified by UV absorbance on a Nanodrop 2000c. According to the germline V gene (reference sequence), CDR1 reads LNHNV and CDR2 reads YYDKDF. Trimming leaves V shorter by 4 bases and J shorter by 6 bases, with the junction holding 8 bases beyond the gene matches. The CDR3, from cysteine to phenylalanine, totals 14 residues. Solely the CDR3 DNA is kept, with 42 bases framed from the first base.

Using the deep immunoSEQ assay, multiplex PCR amplified TCR CDR3 regions from genomic DNA. Extracted genomic DNA from each cell subset was spread evenly across all wells of several immunoSEQ 96-well plates, with each plate serving as a replicate. Each replicate PCR for sorted subsets received approximately 220 ng genomic DNA, equal to roughly 33,000 T cell genomes. The purified libraries were quantified using a Qubit 3.0 fluorometer, sized with a Bioanalyzer 2100, and then quantified again using the KAPA Library Quantification kit. A separate single-read 150-cycle Illumina NextSeq 550 flow cell was used to sequence each immunoSEQ 96-well plate. The paper's processing steps were these. The immunoSEQ output contained only junctional sequences without quality scores, so filtering could not match that applied to full-length reads. To assign V/J genes and CDR3, sequences were annotated using PyIR, a Python wrapper for IgBLAST v1.9, with IMGT germline references. Reads were filtered out if the reads had weak V/J assignments (E-value above 1e-6), no CDR3, stop codons, out-of-frame junctions, or ambiguous translated residues. V3J clonotypes were defined by identical inferred V gene, J gene, and CDR3 amino acid sequence. The percentage overlap between two repertoires was calculated by dividing the number of shared unique clonotypes by the size of the smaller repertoire. Three approaches were used to assess repertoire richness: RTK rarefaction, the Chao1 estimator, and Recon v2.1 estimates of unobserved clonotypes. Generation probabilities for all TCRbeta clonotypes obtained by the gDNA method from a handful of donors were computed using OLGA. TCRdb re-hosts the immuneACCESS table, in-frame sequences only. Its copies lack some clones; in the studies checked, an unresolved V gene accounts for under half of them, and the cause for the rest is not known. D and trimming come from the DNA, and the V and J calls and clone size come from that table. The sample contains approximately 2,200,000 clones, 93% of them found a single time. Under 2% of the sample lies in the top ten.

Concerning this clone itself: No cognate antigen has been identified for it. No base-level quality is on record; no much larger clone is a single base apart.

What was sequenced was naive CD8+ T cells from PBMCs. The cell subset or site label of this sample denotes: CD45RA+CCR7+. The chain employs TRBV15 and TRBJ2-7, and 8 junctional nucleotides match TRBD2. The receptor was derived from a man younger than 35 in good health. Some clones in this sample may be carry-over from other donors' samples. This receptor has the CDR3 CATSKGAGEFEQYF. The bases are TGTGCCACCAGCAAAGGAGCGGGAGAGTTCGAGCAGTACTTC.